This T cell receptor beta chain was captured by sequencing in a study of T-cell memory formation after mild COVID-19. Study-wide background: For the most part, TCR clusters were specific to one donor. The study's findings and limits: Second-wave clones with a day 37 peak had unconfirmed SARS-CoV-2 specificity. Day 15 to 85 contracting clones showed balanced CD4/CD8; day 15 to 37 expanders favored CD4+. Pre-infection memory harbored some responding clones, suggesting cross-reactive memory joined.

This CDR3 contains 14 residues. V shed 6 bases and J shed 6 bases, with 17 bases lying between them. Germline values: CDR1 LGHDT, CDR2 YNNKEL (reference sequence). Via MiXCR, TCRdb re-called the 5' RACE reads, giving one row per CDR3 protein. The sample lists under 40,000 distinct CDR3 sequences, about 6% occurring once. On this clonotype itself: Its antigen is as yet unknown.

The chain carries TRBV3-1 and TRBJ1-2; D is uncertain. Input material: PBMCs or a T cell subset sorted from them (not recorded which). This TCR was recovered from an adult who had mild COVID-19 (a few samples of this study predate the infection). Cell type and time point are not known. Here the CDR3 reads CASRPTNTVHGYTF. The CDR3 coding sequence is TGTGCCAGCAGGCCGACCAATACAGTTCATGGCTACACCTTC. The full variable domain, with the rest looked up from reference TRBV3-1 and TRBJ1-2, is DTAVSQTPKYLVTQMGNDKSIKCEQNLGHDTMYWYKQDSKKFLKIMFSYNNKELIINETVPNRFSPKSPDKAHLNLHINSLELGDSAVYFCASRPTNTVHGYTFGSGTRLTVV.